This TCR beta chain came from a study of vaccination effects on CD4 cells after COVID-19. Germline lookup yields CDR1 KGHSH and CDR2 LQKENI. The length of the CDR3 is 15 residues. The V gene end was trimmed by 6 bases and the J gene end by 7 bases; junction bases not matched to a gene: 13. Assay used: immunoSEQ multiplex PCR; TCRdb lists only in-frame clones, some missing. This table has approximately 40,000 clones, approximately 82% appearing once. Isolating CD4+ T cells followed around nine days of culture. The person's infection with SARS-CoV-2, confirmed by PCR, took place between March and December 2020. Two-dose BNT162b2 or mRNA-1273 vaccination was given to participants. A remark on this clone: The antigen is not known.

The source of this sequence is a human donor who had a prior SARS-CoV-2 infection. The specimen comprised CD4+ T cells from PBMCs cultured without peptide, sampled after COVID-19 vaccination. The chain uses TRBV18 and TRBJ2-5; the match to TRBD1 covers 8 bases. DNA of the CDR3: TGTGCCAGCTCGACCCTTGACAGGGGTCCGTCGACCCAGTACTTC. Translation gives CASSTLDRGPSTQYF.